This T cell receptor (beta chain) comes out of a study of OX40 agonist ivuxolimab in advanced cancers. The repertoire was sequenced with immunoSEQ multiplex PCR; TCRdb's copy has only in-frame clones and lacks some. The repertoire holds tens of thousands of clones, with roughly nine tenths as singletons. This CDR3 has 14 residues. CDR1 is SGHNT, CDR2 YENEEA, per germline. Trimming removed 3 bases from V and 7 bases from J, with 13 bases in between. This sample comprised CD4+ or CD8+ T cells sorted from blood, obtained in a trial of the OX40 agonist ivuxolimab. This clonotype was obtained from an adult with an advanced solid tumor such as melanoma, head and neck, liver or kidney cancer. This chain connects TRBV11-3 to TRBJ2-1; D perhaps matches TRBD2 (7 bases). CDR3 sequence: CASSFPGGGNEQFF. As DNA, the CDR3 is TGTGCCAGCAGCTTCCCGGGGGGCGGTAATGAGCAGTTCTTC.